This is a list of T cell receptor beta chains from one sample in a study of neurological immune-mediated disorders. One entry per CDR3 protein results from TCRdb running MiXCR on the 5' RACE reads. The sample has about 53,000 distinct CDR3 sequences; approximately 9.2% are singletons. What was sequenced was PBMCs. These TCRs come from a woman aged 40 to 55 in good health. Both conserved end residues are part of each CDR3. Each record gives: V gene, D gene, J gene, clone size, CDR3 length, CDR3 DNA, CDR3 protein. The D gene is left open where the match is weak. Size values are once, few and many counts, or a class for expanded clones, and some rows have none.

TRBV4-1,-,TRBJ1-2,many,15,TGCGCCAGCAGTCAGATTGGCCGAACTAACTATGGCTACACCTTC,CASSQIGRTNYGYTF
TRBV20-1,-,TRBJ2-7,-,15,TGCAGTGCTCCTCTGACCCATAGCGGCTCCTACGAGCAGTACTTC,CSAPLTHSGSYEQYF
TRBV6-5,-,TRBJ1-1,many,15,TGTGCCAGCAGTTCCCCTCCAGGGATGAACACTGAAGCTTTCTTT,CASSSPPGMNTEAFF
TRBV6-5,TRBD2,TRBJ2-5,many,18,TGTGCCAGCAGTTACCCCCGTAGTCAGCGGGGGACTCAAGAGACCCAGTACTTC,CASSYPRSQRGTQETQYF
TRBV10-3,TRBD2,TRBJ2-1,many,18,TGTGCCATCGCAGGGACAGGCCGGACTAGCGGGAGCGGGGGTGAGCAGTTCTTC,CAIAGTGRTSGSGGEQFF
TRBV5-6,-,TRBJ2-3,many,13,TGTGCCAGCAGCTTTGGGACACAAGATACGCAGTATTTT,CASSFGTQDTQYF
TRBV29-1,TRBD2,TRBJ2-1,many,17,TGCAGCGTTGCGGGGGGTGGGGGACTAGCGGCCTACAATGAGCAGTTCTTC,CSVAGGGGLAAYNEQFF
TRBV20-1,-,TRBJ2-7,many,15,TGCAGTGCTAGGGACCCAAGAGTAAACTCCTACGAGCAGTACTTC,CSARDPRVNSYEQYF
TRBV7-2,-,TRBJ2-2,many,15,TGTGCCAGCAGCGCCCACAGCGCGAACACCGGGGAGCTGTTTTTT,CASSAHSANTGELFF
TRBV5-1,-,TRBJ2-5,many,15,TGCGCCAGCAGAGCCCTAGGAACGTACCAAGAGACCCAGTACTTC,CASRALGTYQETQYF
TRBV6-5,TRBD1,TRBJ1-2,many,15,TGTGCCAGCAGTTACTCAGGGACAGCTAGCTATGGCTACACCTTC,CASSYSGTASYGYTF
TRBV6-2/TRBV6-3,-,TRBJ2-3,many,14,TGTGCCACCAATCCGGCCATCAGCACAGATACGCAGTATTTT,CATNPAISTDTQYF
TRBV7-2,-,TRBJ2-2,many,16,TGTGCCAGCAGCGGGGGCAGGAGGGCGAACACCGGGGAGCTGTTTTTT,CASSGGRRANTGELFF
TRBV7-2,-,TRBJ1-1,many,14,TGTGCCAGCAGCAGACCCCCCTTGGGGACTGAAGCTTTCTTT,CASSRPPLGTEAFF
TRBV29-1,-,TRBJ2-7,many,13,TGCAGCGTTGGCTTACAGGGTGGATACGAGCAGTACTTC,CSVGLQGGYEQYF
TRBV6-4,-,TRBJ2-1,many,13,TGTGCCAGCAGTGACTCGTTGGGGGGCGAGCAGTTCTTC,CASSDSLGGEQFF
TRBV20-1,-,TRBJ1-3,many,14,TGCAGTGCCCCCCAACCAGGCTCTGGAAACACCATATATTTT,CSAPQPGSGNTIYF
TRBV5-1,-,TRBJ2-7,many,16,TGCGCCAGCTCCCTTGCGATGGGTCCAAACTCCTACGAGCAGTACTTC,CASSLAMGPNSYEQYF
TRBV29-1,-,TRBJ1-2,many,11,TGCAGCGCCATGACGGAAGCAGGCCACACCTTC,CSAMTEAGHTF
TRBV5-1,-,TRBJ2-7,few,16,TGCGCCAGCAGTGGAGGCGACACAACTGGGGCCTACGAGCAGTACTTC,CASSGGDTTGAYEQYF
TRBV10-2,-,TRBJ2-5,many,16,TGCGCCAGCCTTCCCACGGTGACTCCCCCGGGAGAGACCCAGTACTTC,CASLPTVTPPGETQYF
TRBV29-1,-,TRBJ1-2,many,13,TGCAGCGTTGAGGAGCAGAAATTCTATGGCTACACCTTC,CSVEEQKFYGYTF
TRBV5-6,-,TRBJ2-3,many,15,TGTGCCAGCAGCTTCGTGGGGGGGCCACGGGATACGCAGTATTTT,CASSFVGGPRDTQYF
TRBV5-1,TRBD2,TRBJ2-7,many,15,TGCGCCAGCAGCTTGACTAGCGGGAGTCTGGGCGAGCAGTACTTC,CASSLTSGSLGEQYF
TRBV6-1,-,TRBJ2-1,-,15,TGTGCCAGCAGCAACGGGGCGGCAGCCTACAATGAGCAGTTCTTC,CASSNGAAAYNEQFF
TRBV5-1,TRBD2,TRBJ2-1,many,15,TGCGCCAGCAGCCCGGGACTAGCGGCTTACAATGAGCAGTTCTTC,CASSPGLAAYNEQFF
TRBV6-1,-,TRBJ2-7,many,12,TGTGCCAGCAGGGGAGGAGGGCACGAGCAGTACTTC,CASRGGGHEQYF
TRBV6-2/TRBV6-3,TRBD2,TRBJ2-1,many,18,TGTGCCAGCAGTTACTCGGTGGAGGGGAGGGCCTTCGGGGATGAGCAGTTCTTC,CASSYSVEGRAFGDEQFF
TRBV27,-,TRBJ2-7,many,15,TGTGCCAGCAGCCGGAGGGGAGGACAAGCCTACGAGCAGTACTTC,CASSRRGGQAYEQYF
TRBV7-2,-,TRBJ1-6,many,16,TGTGCCAGCAGTCCCCGCGGGACGGGGAATAATTCACCCCTCCACTTT,CASSPRGTGNNSPLHF
TRBV5-1,TRBD1,TRBJ1-1,many,13,TGCGCCAGCAGCGCGGGACAGGGGGGGAAAGCTTTCTTT,CASSAGQGGKAFF
TRBV5-1,-,TRBJ2-7,many,15,TGCGCCAGCAGCGAAGGACAGTCCAGCTCCTACGAGCAGTACTTC,CASSEGQSSSYEQYF
TRBV20-1,TRBD1,TRBJ2-7,-,16,TGCAGTGCTAGAGTTCTCAGACAGGGGTTGTCCTACGAGCAGTACTTC,CSARVLRQGLSYEQYF
TRBV27,TRBD1,TRBJ2-5,many,15,TGTGCCAGCAGCGACAGGGGCAGTGGCCAAGAGACCCAGTACTTC,CASSDRGSGQETQYF
TRBV3-1,-,TRBJ2-5,many,16,TGTGCCAGCAGCCCCGGGGAGCGGAGCGACCAAGAGACCCAGTACTTC,CASSPGERSDQETQYF
TRBV5-1,TRBD1,TRBJ2-3,many,17,TGCGCCAGCAGCCTTCTACAGGGGTCCGACCCCACAGATACGCAGTATTTT,CASSLLQGSDPTDTQYF
TRBV10-3,TRBD2,TRBJ2-3,-,18,TGTGCCATCAGTGAGTCACTGACTAGCGGGAGTCGCACAGATACGCAGTATTTT,CAISESLTSGSRTDTQYF